These 7 T cell receptor beta chains originate from one sample sequenced in a study of cytomegalovirus exposure and HLA in healthy donors. 13 Jbeta primers and 60 Vbeta primers were used for the PCR. The method was immunoSEQ multiplex PCR; TCRdb's version includes in-frame clones alone and lacks a portion of them. The clone table shows over 65,000 clones, with the ten largest holding approximately 4.3%. Sequenced: PBMCs. The receptors shown here come from a man aged 25-45 years in good health and CMV-seronegative.

The chain couples TRBV19 to TRBJ2-3, with 8 nucleotides matching TRBD2. Germline V gene data show CDR1 as LNHDA and CDR2 as SQIVND (reference sequence). The CDR3 totals 16 residues. Losses at the gene ends were 9 bases for V and 1 base for J; bases not matched to a gene: 12. CDR3 protein: CARLKSREDRTDTQYF. The CDR3 region has the DNA TGTGCCAGGCTAAAATCGCGGGAGGATCGCACAGATACGCAGTATTTT.

The chain carries TRBV5-4 and TRBJ1-1, with 8 bases fitting TRBD1. After removal of 4 bases from V and 1 base from J, the junction contained 15 bases not matched to a gene. The V gene's germline CDR1 is SGHNT and CDR2 YYREEE (reference sequence). This CDR3 comprises 18 residues. As DNA, the CDR3 is TGTGCCAGCAGCCCCTTTGGTTCAGGGGGCGGCGGGAACACTGAAGCTTTCTTT. Its protein is CASSPFGSGGGGNTEAFF.

This chain uses TRBV7-2 with TRBJ1-2, with TRBD1 identical over 8 bases. After removal of 2 bases from V and 2 bases from J, the junction contained 1 base not matched to a gene. CDR1 is SGHTA and CDR2 is FQGNSA in the germline V gene. The CDR3 loop spans 14 amino acids. The CDR3 sequence: CASSLWTGNYGYTF. In nucleotides, the CDR3 is TGTGCCAGCAGCTTATGGACAGGGAACTATGGCTACACCTTC.

The chain employs TRBV6-6 and TRBJ1-3; TRBD1 matches 7 bases. The length of the CDR3 is 16 residues. Germline CDR1 reads MNHNY; CDR2 reads SVGAGI (reference sequence). Losses at the gene ends were 2 bases for V and 9 bases for J; bases not matched to a gene: 13. The CDR3 DNA sequence: TGTGCCAGCAGTTACGGGTCGGACAGGCCTGTGGGCACCATATATTTT. The encoded protein is CASSYGSDRPVGTIYF.

As to this clone: Compared with germline, one end of the junction differs, possibly owing to a read error. This chain links TRBV29-1 with TRBJ1-2; D possibly corresponds to TRBD1 (5 bases). CDR1 SQVTM and CDR2 ANQGSEA come from the germline V gene. There are 13 residues in the CDR3. DNA of the CDR3: TGCAGCGTTGACGGGGGTTGGTTTGGTGGCTACGCCTTC. It specifies CSVDGGWFGGYAF. The variable domain in full, completed from reference TRBV29-1 and TRBJ1-2, reads SAVISQKPSRDICQRGTSLTIQCQVDSQVTMMFWYRQQPGQSLTLIATANQGSEATYESGFVIDKFPISRPNLTFSTLTVSNMSPEDSSIYLCSVDGGWFGGYAFGSGTRLTVV.

The J gene is TRBJ2-7, the V gene TRBV29-1; a weak D match, TRBD2 (6 bases). CDR3 size: 14 residues. Germline CDR1 SQVTM, CDR2 ANQGSEA. The CDR3 DNA follows: TGCCTTGGGGAGGAAGCGCCTTCCGCCTACGAGCAGTACTTC. Protein: CLGEEAPSAYEQYF.

The CDR3 DNA reads TGCGCCAGCAGGGACAGCTCCTACGAGCAGTACTTC. This gives the protein CASRDSSYEQYF. The V gene is TRBV10-2, the J gene TRBJ2-7; D is possibly TRBD1 (6 bases). Trimming took off 6 bases at V and 0 bases at J, with 6 bases between the two ends. This CDR3 is built from 12 residues. Germline V gene data show CDR1 as WSHSY and CDR2 as SAAADI.